Shown below are 18 T cell receptor beta chains from a single sample sequenced in a study of T cell responses to AZD1222 COVID-19 vaccine (dated by TCRdb to the early 2020s). Library preparation was by the immunoSEQ multiplex PCR assay. TCRdb provides this immuneACCESS table in a form limited to in-frame rearrangements. Some clones are lacking; in checked studies, under half of them reflect an unresolved V gene, and why the rest are absent is not known. This sample is represented by under 150,000 clones; 90% of them were singletons. Together, the top ten hold approximately 1.8% of the sample. Per the publication, the time point label means: about 28 days (+/-7) after the second vaccine dose. The sample in question was peripheral blood, obtained 28 days after the second AZD1222 dose. These receptors originate from an adult who received the AZD1222 COVID-19 vaccine.

This clone occurred once. This chain joins TRBV11-3 and TRBJ2-1; tentatively, D is TRBD2 (6 bases). The CDR3 has 16 amino acids. V was shortened by 1 base and J by 1 base, with 11 bases between the two germline ends. Germline V gene data show CDR1 as SGHNT and CDR2 as YENEEA. CDR3 sequence reads: CASSLGLGRSYNEQFF. CDR3 in DNA: TGTGCCAGCAGCTTAGGTCTGGGGAGGTCCTACAATGAGCAGTTCTTC.

The V gene is TRBV30, the J gene TRBJ1-4; D remains unclear. The CDR3 consists of 14 residues. Germline V lookup: CDR1 GTSNPN, CDR2 SVGIG (reference sequence). V lost 0 bases, J lost 0 bases, and 5 bases lay in between. The CDR3 here is CAWSVLATNEKLFF. The CDR3 DNA sequence: TGTGCCTGGAGTGTATTGGCAACTAATGAAAAACTGTTTTTT.

This rearrangement joins TRBV3-1 (or the pseudogene TRBV3-2) to TRBJ2-5; tentative D call: TRBD1 (6 bases). The V gene's germline CDR1 is LGHDT and CDR2 YNNKEL (reference sequence). V shed 4 bases and J shed 1 base, with 7 bases lying between them. This CDR3 has 13 residues. CDR3 residues: CASSPDSQETQYF. As DNA, the CDR3 is TGTGCCAGCAGCCCGGACAGCCAAGAGACCCAGTACTTC.

This clone was seen a few times. The chain carries TRBV5-1 and TRBJ2-2, with 10 nucleotides matching TRBD2. The CDR3 runs 16 residues. Germline V CDR1 and CDR2: SGHRS, YFSETQ. Trimming took 0 bases from V and 4 from J; bases not matched to a gene: 3. The CDR3 protein is CASSLEIAGGTGELFF. In DNA, the CDR3 is TGCGCCAGCAGCTTGGAGATAGCGGGGGGCACCGGGGAGCTGTTTTTT.

This clone is a singleton in its sample. The chain uses TRBV7-9 and TRBJ1-2; 7 nucleotides match TRBD1. In germline, CDR1 is SEHNR, CDR2 FQNEAQ (reference sequence). V shed 4 bases and J 2 bases; nucleotides not matched to a gene: 4. This CDR3 spans 14 amino acids. CDR3 sequence (DNA): TGTGCCAGCAGCTCCCTACAGGGGAACTATGGCTACACCTTC. This translates into CASSSLQGNYGYTF.

A single count supports this clone. The J gene is TRBJ1-1, the V gene TRBV27; no clear D gene. This CDR3 spans 17 amino acids. The germline V gene encodes CDR1 MNHEY and CDR2 SMNVEV (reference sequence). V lost 4 bases and J lost 6, with 24 bases in between. CDR3 sequence reads: CASSSVLVDLPSAEAFF. In DNA form, the CDR3 reads TGTGCCAGCAGTTCGGTTCTCGTCGACTTGCCGTCCGCTGAAGCTTTCTTT.

The J gene is TRBJ2-3, the V gene TRBV7-9; TRBD2 agrees at 8 bases. The length of the CDR3 is 16 residues. J gave up 0 bases and V 2 bases, and 4 bases lay outside the gene matches. Germline assignment: CDR1 SEHNR and CDR2 FQNEAQ (reference sequence). The CDR3 is CASSLLGGGSTDTQYF. The CDR3 DNA sequence: TGTGCCAGCAGCTTACTGGGCGGGGGGAGCACAGATACGCAGTATTTT.

The chain is built from TRBV2 and TRBJ2-3; D is possibly TRBD1 or TRBD2 (6 bases each). The V end lost 6 bases, the J end lost 6 bases, and 19 bases lay between the germline ends. Germline values: CDR1 SNHLY, CDR2 FYNNEI. This CDR3 has 15 residues. The chain's CDR3 is CASRTERGAGDTQYF. In DNA, the CDR3 is TGTGCCAGCAGGACGGAGAGGGGGGCCGGTGATACGCAGTATTTT.

There are a few counts of this clone. V and J are TRBV2 and TRBJ1-6; D gene unclear. Germline loops: CDR1 SNHLY, CDR2 FYNNEI. V was cut by 6 bases and J by 10 bases, with 16 bases left in between. CDR3 length equals 14 residues. CDR3 sequence: CASRGGLENSPLHF. DNA for the CDR3: TGTGCCAGCAGGGGAGGACTTGAAAACTCACCCCTCCACTTT.

The chain joins TRBV6-5 to TRBJ1-2; TRBD1 matches 10 bases. V was pared by 6 bases and J by 4 bases, with 8 bases of the junction left unmatched. From germline, CDR1 is MNHEY and CDR2 SVGAGI. This CDR3 comprises 15 residues. The CDR3 coding sequence is TGTGCCAGCAGGTTAGGACAGGGGGATAGCTATGGCTACACCTTC. It is translated as CASRLGQGDSYGYTF.

The V call is TRBV11-2, the J call TRBJ1-5; maybe TRBD1 (5 bases). The germline V and J ends were trimmed by 2 bases and 2 bases, with 13 bases remaining between them. The CDR3 has 16 residues. Germline V gene lookup returns CDR1 SGHAT and CDR2 FQNNGV. For the CDR3, the DNA is TGTGCCAGCAGCTTACGGGGATCGGGGGGCAATCAGCCCCAGCATTTT. It yields the protein CASSLRGSGGNQPQHF.

The genes are TRBV9 and TRBJ1-5; possibly TRBD1 for D (5 bases). Germline CDR1 SGDLS, CDR2 YYNGEE. Trimming pared 3 bases from V and 0 bases from J, leaving 10 bases between. This CDR3 has 15 amino acids. The CDR3 loop reads CASSGGDFSNQPQHF. The DNA of the CDR3 is TGTGCCAGCAGCGGGGGGGATTTTAGCAATCAGCCCCAGCATTTT.

The genes are TRBV6-5 and TRBJ1-4; TRBD1 might be the D (6 bases). This CDR3 has 14 residues. Germline CDR1 and CDR2: MNHEY and SVGAGI. V dropped 7 bases and J dropped 7 bases, with 16 bases sitting between them. CDR3 sequence: CASIQSGVGEKLFF. CDR3 coding DNA: TGTGCCAGCATCCAATCAGGGGTTGGTGAAAAACTGTTTTTT.

The genes are TRBV28 and TRBJ1-6; perhaps TRBD1 as D (6 bases). Trimming removed 6 bases at V and 9 bases at J, with 15 bases between. Per the germline V gene, CDR1 is MDHEN and CDR2 is SYDVKM. CDR3 length: 14 amino acids. This CDR3 is CASSKIGQFSPLHF. DNA for the CDR3: TGTGCCAGCAGCAAGATAGGACAGTTTTCACCCCTCCACTTT. The full variable domain, rest sourced from reference TRBV28 and TRBJ1-6, is DVKVTQSSRYLVKRTGEKVFLECVQDMDHENMFWYRQDPGLGLRLIYFSYDVKMKEKGDIPEGYSVSREKKERFSLILESASTNQTSMYLCASSKIGQFSPLHFGNGTRLTVT.

About this clone itself: The same CDR3 can be traced to other DNA sequences in this sample. The chain uses TRBV7-9 and TRBJ2-7; no firm D call. V gave up 5 bases and J gave up 2 bases, with 7 bases separating them. The CDR3 runs to 12 residues. Germline-derived CDR1 and CDR2 are SEHNR and FQNEAQ (reference sequence). CDR3 nucleotides: TGTGCCAGCAGCCCCAGGACCTACGAGCAGTACTTC. It yields the protein CASSPRTYEQYF.

The rearrangement links TRBV7-9 to TRBJ1-1; 7 bases match TRBD1. J lost 1 base, V lost 3 bases, and 8 bases had no gene match. The CDR3 has 16 residues. Germline V gene lookup returns CDR1 SEHNR and CDR2 FQNEAQ (reference sequence). The CDR3 DNA sequence: TGTGCCAGCAGCTTTCCTAAGGGGGCCGCGAACACTGAAGCTTTCTTT. It encodes CASSFPKGAANTEAFF.

The chain employs TRBV7-9 and TRBJ2-7; a possible D gene is TRBD2 (6 bases). The CDR3 loop spans 15 amino acids. Germline V gene lookup returns CDR1 SEHNR and CDR2 FQNEAQ (reference sequence). Trimming pared 3 bases from V and 3 bases from J, leaving 15 bases between. The CDR3 DNA reads TGTGCCAGCAGCTTCGCTACGGGACTCAGCTACGAGCAGTACGTC. It codes for CASSFATGLSYEQYV.

This chain connects TRBV5-6 to TRBJ2-2; 7 bases are shared with TRBD1. V shed 5 bases and J 1 base; nucleotides not matched to a gene: 2. The CDR3 consists of 14 residues. Germline CDR1 and CDR2: SGHDT and YYEEEE. The CDR3 loop reads CASRWTGNTGELFF. CDR3 DNA sequence: TGTGCCAGCAGGTGGACAGGGAACACCGGGGAGCTGTTTTTT.